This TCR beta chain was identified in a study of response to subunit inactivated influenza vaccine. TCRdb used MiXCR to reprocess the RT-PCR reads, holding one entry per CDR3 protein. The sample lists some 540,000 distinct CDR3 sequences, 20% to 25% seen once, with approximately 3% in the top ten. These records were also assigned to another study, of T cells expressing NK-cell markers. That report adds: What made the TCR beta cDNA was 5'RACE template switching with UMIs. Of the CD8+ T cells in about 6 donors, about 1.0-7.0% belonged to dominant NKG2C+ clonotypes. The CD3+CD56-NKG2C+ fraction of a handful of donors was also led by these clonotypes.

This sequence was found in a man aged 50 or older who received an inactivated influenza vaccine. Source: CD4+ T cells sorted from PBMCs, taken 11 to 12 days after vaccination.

CDR3 sequence: CASSLDPGINYGYTF. CDR3 bases: TGTGCCAGCAGCTTAGATCCAGGGATTAACTATGGCTACACCTTC. The chain is built from TRBV7-2 and TRBJ1-2; perhaps TRBD1 as D (5 bases). Germline CDR1 reads SGHTA; CDR2 reads FQGNSA. The V end lost 1 base, the J end lost 1 base, and 10 bases lay between the germline ends. This CDR3 contains 15 residues. The variable domain in full, completed from reference TRBV7-2 and TRBJ1-2, reads GAGVSQSPSNKVTEKGKDVELRCDPISGHTALYWYRQSLGQGLEFLIYFQGNSAPDKSGLPSDRFSAERTGGSVSTLTIQRTQQEDSAVYLCASSLDPGINYGYTFGSGTRLTVV.